Each of the 25 T cell receptor beta chains below was sequenced from the same sample in a study of control samples from healthy donors and cancer patients. Using immunoSEQ multiplex PCR, the repertoire was profiled, and TCRdb retains in-frame clones only, with some absent. The sample lists some 110,000 clones, more than 80% seen once, with 1% to 1.4% in the top ten. The sequencing sample was made of PBMCs. Source of these receptors: a woman in her forties or fifties with colorectal cancer.

This clone was picked up one time. The chain uses TRBV7-9 and TRBJ2-3; D is unclear. This CDR3 region has 12 residues. V was shortened by 1 base and J by 1 base, with 0 bases between the two germline ends. Germline values: CDR1 SEHNR, CDR2 FQNEAQ (reference sequence). The CDR3 loop is CASSLGTDTQYF. CDR3 in DNA: TGTGCCAGCAGCTTAGGCACAGATACGCAGTATTTT.

Turning to this clone: Germline and junction disagree at one end, which may indicate a read error. The chain carries TRBV6-2 or TRBV6-3 and TRBJ2-7; D ambiguous. This CDR3 has 15 amino acids. The germline gives CDR1 MNHEY, CDR2 SVGEGT. The chain's CDR3 is CASNYGRGKAYEQYF. The CDR3 nucleotides read TGTGCCAGCAATTACGGTCGCGGAAAAGCCTACGAGCAGTACTTC.

The chain's CDR3 is CAWSVRDRVNSPLHF. CDR3 coding DNA: TGTGCCTGGAGTGTACGGGACAGGGTTAATTCACCCCTCCACTTT. The rearrangement uses TRBV30 and TRBJ1-6; 9 positions agree with TRBD1. CDR3 length: 15 amino acids. With V trimmed by 0 bases and J by 6 bases, 3 bases remained unmatched. The germline CDR1 and CDR2 sequences are GTSNPN and SVGIG (reference sequence). The whole variable domain, filled in from reference TRBV30 and TRBJ1-6, reads SQTIHQWPATLVQPVGSPLSLECTVEGTSNPNLYWYRQAAGRGLQLLFYSVGIGQISSEVPQNLSASRPQDRQFILSSKKLLLSDSGFYLCAWSVRDRVNSPLHFGNGTRLTVT.

The chain joins TRBV6-5 to TRBJ1-1; unclear D gene. The CDR3 covers 12 residues. Germline CDR1 is MNHEY and CDR2 is SVGAGI. The V end lost 8 bases, the J end lost 7 bases, and 14 bases lay between the germline ends. The CDR3 loop reads CASSGPGGEAFF. As DNA, the CDR3 is TGTGCCAGCTCCGGCCCGGGAGGTGAAGCTTTCTTT.

The chain is built from TRBV18 and TRBJ2-1; 8 bases line up with TRBD2. The CDR3 spans 14 residues. The germline gives CDR1 KGHSH, CDR2 LQKENI. The ends lost 2 bases at V and 9 bases at J; junction bases unmatched: 6. This CDR3 is CASSPVGTSAEQFF. CDR3 DNA: TGTGCCAGCTCACCAGTTGGGACTAGTGCTGAGCAGTTCTTC.

This clone is a singleton in its sample. This rearrangement joins TRBV29-1 to TRBJ1-2, with D maybe TRBD1 (6 bases). Germline V gene lookup returns CDR1 SQVTM and CDR2 ANQGSEA. The germline V and J ends were trimmed by 6 bases and 7 bases, with 9 bases remaining between them. This CDR3 has 10 amino acids. In DNA form, the CDR3 reads TGCAGCGTAGGACAGATTGGCTACACCTTC. Protein product: CSVGQIGYTF. The whole variable domain, filled in from reference TRBV29-1 and TRBJ1-2, reads SAVISQKPSRDICQRGTSLTIQCQVDSQVTMMFWYRQQPGQSLTLIATANQGSEATYESGFVIDKFPISRPNLTFSTLTVSNMSPEDSSIYLCSVGQIGYTFGSGTRLTVV.

This chain uses TRBV19 with TRBJ1-2; D uncertain. Per germline, CDR1 LNHDA and CDR2 SQIVND (reference sequence). This CDR3 has 12 amino acids. The germline V and J ends were trimmed by 2 bases and 3 bases, with 4 bases remaining between them. The CDR3 coding sequence is TGTGCCAGTAGTATACAGGACTATGGCTACACCTTC. Translating it yields CASSIQDYGYTF.

The chain couples TRBV9 to TRBJ2-3; possible D gene TRBD2, 5 bases. CDR3 length equals 16 residues. Germline assignment: CDR1 SGDLS and CDR2 YYNGEE. Trimming took 1 base from V and 0 from J, leaving 12 bases between them. The CDR3 DNA follows: TGTGCCAGCAGCGTACTCCCAGCGGCTAGCACAGATACGCAGTATTTT. This gives the protein CASSVLPAASTDTQYF.

This clone was counted a few times. The chain recombines TRBV20-1 with TRBJ1-4, with D possibly TRBD1 on 6 matching bases. Between the trimmed V and J ends, which lost 3 bases and 7 bases, there was a span of 12 bases. Looked up from germline, CDR1 is DFQATT and CDR2 is SNEGSKA (reference sequence). This CDR3 region has 13 residues. CDR3 nucleotide sequence: TGCAGTGCTAGTATGGGGGCTGGTGAAAAACTGTTTTTT. It encodes CSASMGAGEKLFF.

This clone showed up just once. The V and J genes are TRBV5-6 and TRBJ2-2; 10 bases are shared with TRBD1. CDR3 size: 16 residues. V gave up 6 bases and J gave up 7 bases; unmatched junction bases: 12. The germline CDR1 and CDR2 sequences are SGHDT and YYEEEE. This CDR3 is CASNRDRGRWYGELFF. The DNA of the CDR3 is TGTGCCAGCAATCGTGACAGGGGGCGATGGTACGGGGAGCTGTTTTTT.

The chain is built from TRBV2 and TRBJ1-2; D is ambiguous. The CDR3 length is 14 residues. Germline loops: CDR1 SNHLY, CDR2 FYNNEI. V was pared by 5 bases and J by 8 bases, with 18 bases between. The CDR3 nucleotides read TGTGCCAGCAGTCCTGGGCAACGCCGAGGAGGCTACACCTTC. Protein sequence: CASSPGQRRGGYTF.

V usage is TRBV5-6 and J usage is TRBJ2-7; the D is unclear. Trimming removed 0 bases from V and 6 bases from J, with 19 bases in between. Germline CDR1 is SGHDT and CDR2 is YYEEEE. The CDR3 runs to 16 residues. CDR3 residues: CASSLGPLRSPLEQYF. The CDR3 DNA reads as TGTGCCAGCAGCTTGGGCCCTTTAAGGAGCCCACTCGAGCAGTACTTC.

The chain combines TRBV30 with TRBJ2-1; 10 nucleotides match TRBD2. CDR1 is GTSNPN, CDR2 SVGIG, per germline (reference sequence). This CDR3 spans 12 amino acids. V lost 4 bases and J lost 6; bases outside the gene matches: 0. This chain's CDR3 is CAWTSGSNEQFF. CDR3 nucleotides: TGTGCCTGGACTAGCGGGAGCAATGAGCAGTTCTTC. The full variable domain, in which reference TRBV30 and TRBJ2-1 provide the parts outside the CDR3, is SQTIHQWPATLVQPVGSPLSLECTVEGTSNPNLYWYRQAAGRGLQLLFYSVGIGQISSEVPQNLSASRPQDRQFILSSKKLLLSDSGFYLCAWTSGSNEQFFGPGTRLTVL.

The CDR3 here is CASSLDRGGEQFF. The CDR3 region has the DNA TGTGCCAGCAGCTTAGATCGTGGCGGTGAGCAGTTCTTC. The chain uses TRBV11-2 and TRBJ2-1, with unresolved D. CDR3 size: 13 residues. The germline CDR1 and CDR2 sequences are SGHAT and FQNNGV. V was shortened by 0 bases and J by 9 bases, with 9 bases between the two germline ends.

This sequence joins TRBV2 and TRBJ2-1, with 8 nucleotides matching TRBD2. Losses at the gene ends were 3 bases for V and 0 bases for J; bases not matched to a gene: 7. Germline values: CDR1 SNHLY, CDR2 FYNNEI. CDR3 length: 17 amino acids. Here the CDR3 reads CASSDSLAGLSYNEQFF. The CDR3 DNA reads as TGTGCCAGCAGTGACAGTTTAGCGGGACTCTCCTACAATGAGCAGTTCTTC.

The chain combines TRBV3-1 (or the pseudogene TRBV3-2) with TRBJ1-1, with 7 bases lining up with TRBD1. The V and J ends lost 5 bases and 4 bases, in that order; junction bases with no gene match: 4. Germline CDR1 and CDR2: LGHDT and YNNKEL (reference sequence). The CDR3 loop spans 13 amino acids. The DNA of the CDR3 is TGTGCCAGCAGCGGGCAGGGGGTCACTGAAGCTTTCTTT. As protein: CASSGQGVTEAFF.

This rearrangement joins TRBV3-1 (or the pseudogene TRBV3-2) to TRBJ2-7; D assignment may be TRBD1 or TRBD2 (7 bases each). The germline V gene encodes CDR1 LGHDT and CDR2 YNNKEL (reference sequence). The V and J ends lost 1 base and 5 bases respectively, with 18 bases between them. The CDR3 runs to 16 residues. CDR3 sequence: CASSQGDVTGRDEQYF. CDR3 sequence (DNA): TGTGCCAGCAGCCAAGGGGACGTGACAGGGAGGGACGAGCAGTACTTC.

Comment on this clone: An end of the junction does not agree with germline; a read error may underlie this. The CDR3: CASRRSENHPQHF. As DNA, the CDR3 is TGTGCCAGTAGACGTAGCGAAAATCATCCCCAGCATTTT. The genes are TRBV19 and TRBJ1-5, with no clear D. The germline V gene encodes CDR1 LNHDA and CDR2 SQIVND (reference sequence). The CDR3 covers 13 residues.

V and J are TRBV30 and TRBJ2-5; 7 bases match TRBD1. CDR1 and CDR2 from the germline V gene are GTSNPN and SVGIG (reference sequence). J gave up 2 bases and V 8 bases, and 14 bases lay outside the gene matches. This CDR3 has 15 amino acids. CDR3 residues: CASTSRQGSQETQYF. CDR3 in DNA: TGTGCCAGCACCAGCAGACAGGGATCGCAAGAGACCCAGTACTTC.

The V gene is TRBV21-1, the J gene TRBJ2-3; no DNA check was done on the table's D call, TRBD1. TRBV21-1 is assigned pseudogene status. This CDR3 is 15 amino acids long. CDR3 nucleotide sequence: TGTGCCAGCAGCAAAGCGAGGAGGGGGCAAGATACGCAGTATTTT. This encodes CASSKARRGQDTQYF.

The chain recombines TRBV19 with TRBJ1-2; 8 positions agree with TRBD1. This CDR3 has 13 amino acids. In germline, CDR1 is LNHDA, CDR2 SQIVND (reference sequence). The V segment lost 7 bases and the J segment 6 bases; nucleotides outside the gene matches: 7. The DNA for the CDR3 is TGTGCCAGTACCCCTCCAGGGGGCGATGGCTACACCTTC. This translates into CASTPPGGDGYTF.

With regard to this clone: Other DNA sequences in this specimen translate into the identical CDR3. This sequence joins TRBV7-2 and TRBJ2-7; TRBD2 is a possible D gene (7 bases). This CDR3 has 15 amino acids. Germline-derived CDR1 and CDR2 are SGHTA and FQGNSA. V was trimmed by 5 bases and J by 7 bases, leaving 21 bases between them. CDR3 DNA: TGTGCCAGCAGCGCCCGTGGGGGGGCGGGCAGGGAGCAGTACTTC. Translated, it gives CASSARGGAGREQYF.

The J gene is TRBJ2-7, the V gene TRBV27; D might be TRBD2 (6 bases). CDR3 size: 15 residues. Trimming pared 8 bases from V and 3 bases from J, leaving 20 bases between. The germline V gene encodes CDR1 MNHEY and CDR2 SMNVEV (reference sequence). CDR3 sequence (DNA): TGTGCCAGCCGTGAGTCTAGCGACACACTCTACGAGCAGTACTTC. This sequence encodes CASRESSDTLYEQYF.

The chain recombines TRBV7-2 with TRBJ2-7; possible D gene TRBD2, 6 bases. V gave up 1 base and J gave up 4 bases, with 17 bases separating them. Germline V gene sequence: CDR1 SGHTA, CDR2 FQGNSA. The CDR3 sequence is 16 residues long. CDR3 sequence: CASSLGLSGAGYEQYF. In DNA, the CDR3 is TGTGCCAGCAGCTTAGGGCTCTCGGGAGCAGGGTACGAGCAGTACTTC.

As DNA, the CDR3 is TGTGCCAGCCTCGGCGGGCCAGAAGCCTATACGCAGTATTTT. This encodes CASLGGPEAYTQYF. V gene TRBV5-6 combines with J gene TRBJ2-3, with D perhaps TRBD2 (5 bases). Germline V gene sequence: CDR1 SGHDT, CDR2 YYEEEE. The CDR3 contains 14 residues. The germline V and J ends were trimmed by 7 bases and 7 bases, with 19 bases remaining between them.